Below, 25 T cell receptor beta chains from the same sample are listed, as sequenced in a study of identical twins. TCRdb reanalysed the 5' RACE reads using MiXCR and keeps one entry per CDR3 protein. The sample includes approximately 470,000 distinct CDR3 sequences, 14% of them seen just once. These records were also assigned to another study, of yellow fever vaccine responses in identical twins.

Specimen: CD4+ T cells sorted from blood. Receptors were obtained from a young woman in good health.

This clonotype was detected many times. The chain uses TRBV7-2 and TRBJ2-3; D call uncertain. CDR1 and CDR2 (germline): SGHTA, FQGNSA. The CDR3 sequence is 14 residues long. The V end lost 5 bases, the J end lost 0 bases, and 9 bases lay between the germline ends. CDR3 sequence: CASSERKSTDTQYF. CDR3 sequence (DNA): TGTGCCAGCAGCGAACGGAAGAGCACAGATACGCAGTATTTT.

This chain connects TRBV9 to TRBJ2-3, with TRBD1 as a possible D gene (5 bases). Trimming stripped 0 bases from V and 4 bases from J, with 9 bases between. The CDR3 runs to 14 residues. CDR1 and CDR2 (germline): SGDLS, YYNGEE. The CDR3 DNA reads as TGTGCCAGCAGCGTAGAGGGGAAATCAGATACGCAGTATTTT. It encodes CASSVEGKSDTQYF.

This rearrangement joins TRBV11-2 to TRBJ2-2; 14 nucleotides align to TRBD2. Germline-derived CDR1 and CDR2 are SGHAT and FQNNGV. The CDR3 runs to 21 residues. J gave up 4 bases and V 1 base, and 14 bases lay outside the gene matches. The CDR3 DNA reads TGTGCCAGCAGCTTAGTTTCCCGACTAGCGGGGGGGCGTGTGGGCACCGGGGAGCTGTTTTTT. The encoded protein is CASSLVSRLAGGRVGTGELFF. Drawing the rest from reference TRBV11-2 and TRBJ2-2, the complete variable domain is EAGVAQSPRYKIIEKRQSVAFWCNPISGHATLYWYQQILGQGPKLLIQFQNNGVVDDSQLPKDRFSAERLKGVDSTLKIQPAKLEDSAVYLCASSLVSRLAGGRVGTGELFFGEGSRLTVL.

This chain connects TRBV20-1 to TRBJ1-2; 7 bases match TRBD1. The CDR3 consists of 11 residues. Trimming took 6 bases from V and 6 from J; bases not matched to a gene: 4. Germline CDR1 and CDR2: DFQATT and SNEGSKA (reference sequence). CDR3 protein: CSAGGVDGYTF. CDR3 coding DNA: TGCAGTGCAGGGGGCGTGGATGGCTACACCTTC.

This chain joins TRBV12-3 or TRBV12-4 and TRBJ2-7, with D tentatively TRBD1 (6 bases). This CDR3 spans 15 amino acids. V shed 6 bases and J shed 0 bases, with 15 bases lying between them. The CDR3 DNA is TGTGCCAGCAGGTACGCGACAGGACCCTCCTACGAGCAGTACTTC. Its protein product is CASRYATGPSYEQYF.

The chain is built from TRBV24-1 and TRBJ2-5; 9 nucleotides line up with TRBD2. The CDR3 length is 15 residues. The germline V gene encodes CDR1 KGHDR and CDR2 SFDVKD. V trimming: 2 bases; J trimming: 3 bases; junction bases outside the gene matches: 3. The CDR3 sequence: CATSDSGLAEETQYF. For the CDR3, the DNA is TGTGCCACCAGTGATTCGGGACTAGCCGAAGAGACCCAGTACTTC.

This clonotype turned up a few times. The gene calls are TRBV27 and TRBJ2-7; 12 bases are shared with TRBD2. The CDR3 has 15 amino acids. Germline CDR1 reads MNHEY; CDR2 reads SMNVEV (reference sequence). The V gene end was trimmed by 6 bases and the J gene end by 1 base; junction bases not matched to a gene: 4. CDR3 protein: CASSSLAGGSYEQYF. In DNA, the CDR3 is TGTGCCAGCAGCTCACTAGCGGGAGGATCCTACGAGCAGTACTTC.

This clonotype was recorded a few times. The chain carries TRBV27 and TRBJ2-5, with D perhaps matching TRBD1 (6 bases). CDR3 length: 14 residues. Germline CDR1 reads MNHEY; CDR2 reads SMNVEV (reference sequence). V lost 5 bases, J lost 4 bases, and 14 bases lay in between. The DNA of the CDR3 is TGTGCCAGCAGTACTGGGACATCCGGAGAGACCCAGTACTTC. It yields the protein CASSTGTSGETQYF.

The rearrangement joins TRBV5-1 to TRBJ2-7; D is possibly TRBD1 (6 bases). Germline assignment: CDR1 SGHRS and CDR2 YFSETQ. The V end lost 4 bases, the J end lost 2 bases, and 16 bases lay between the germline ends. The CDR3 is 15 amino acids. CDR3 sequence (DNA): TGCGCCAGCAGCCGGGACGGAGGACAGACCTACGAGCAGTACTTC. Translation gives CASSRDGGQTYEQYF. The whole variable domain, filled in from reference TRBV5-1 and TRBJ2-7, reads KAGVTQTPRYLIKTRGQQVTLSCSPISGHRSVSWYQQTPGQGLQFLFEYFSETQRNKGNFPGRFSGRQFSNSRSEMNVSTLELGDSALYLCASSRDGGQTYEQYFGPGTRLTVT.

This clonotype was found many times. The chain uses TRBV15 and TRBJ2-2; 9 bases map to TRBD1. CDR1 is LNHNV, CDR2 YYDKDF, per germline (reference sequence). The CDR3 spans 16 residues. The ends lost 1 base at V and 5 bases at J; junction bases unmatched: 5. CDR3 nucleotides: TGTGCCACCAGCAGAGGAGACAGGGGGAAGACCGGGGAGCTGTTTTTT. This sequence encodes CATSRGDRGKTGELFF.

A few counts support this clonotype. This chain links TRBV4-3 with TRBJ2-6; D remains unclear. Trimming shortened V by 0 bases and J by 2 bases, and 8 bases separated the two germline ends. Germline assignment: CDR1 LGHNA and CDR2 YSLEER. CDR3 length: 16 residues. CDR3 sequence reads: CASSQDLNTGANVLTF. CDR3 bases: TGCGCCAGCAGCCAAGATTTGAACACTGGGGCCAACGTCCTGACTTTC.

The J gene is TRBJ2-7, the V gene TRBV29-1; TRBD2 matches at 9 bases. V was pared by 3 bases and J by 3 bases, with 6 bases of the junction left unmatched. This CDR3 has 14 residues. The germline V gene encodes CDR1 SQVTM and CDR2 ANQGSEA. CDR3 loop: CSVDRLADFYEQYF. The DNA for the CDR3 is TGCAGCGTTGATCGACTAGCGGATTTCTACGAGCAGTACTTC.

This clonotype was counted a few times. The chain recombines TRBV10-3 with TRBJ2-3; D is unclear. Trimming pared 10 bases from V and 6 bases from J, leaving 20 bases between. The CDR3 covers 14 residues. The germline gives CDR1 ENHRY, CDR2 SYGVKD. Here the CDR3 DNA reads TGTGCCAGCGCTCATGCCGCCCCTAATGATACGCAGTATTTT. The encoded protein is CASAHAAPNDTQYF.

The CDR3 DNA sequence: TGCAGTGCTAGAGAACGGCAGGCCCGGGGATATAATTCACCCCTCCACTTT. Protein sequence: CSARERQARGYNSPLHF. This chain joins TRBV20-1 and TRBJ1-6; D is unresolved. Deletions cut 0 bases from V and 4 bases from J, with 16 bases between. Germline V gives CDR1 DFQATT, CDR2 SNEGSKA (reference sequence). The CDR3 totals 17 residues.

The chain is built from TRBV6-4 and TRBJ1-6; D may be TRBD1 (6 bases). CDR3 length: 14 amino acids. Germline V lookup: CDR1 MRHNA, CDR2 SNTAGT. V dropped 8 bases and J dropped 9 bases, with 17 bases sitting between them. Here the CDR3 reads CASSATGSSSPLHF. CDR3 DNA: TGTGCCAGCTCCGCTACAGGGAGCAGTTCACCCCTCCACTTT.

This clonotype occurred a few times. The genes are TRBV5-5 and TRBJ2-5; no clear D. The CDR3 is 14 residues long. Germline V gene sequence: CDR1 SGHKS, CDR2 YYEKEE (reference sequence). V lost 2 bases, J lost 5 bases, and 13 bases lay in between. Here the CDR3 reads CASSFNSPRETQYF. Written as DNA, the CDR3 is TGTGCCAGCAGCTTTAATTCGCCCCGGGAGACCCAGTACTTC.

This clonotype was counted only a few times. The chain recombines TRBV5-1 with TRBJ1-2, with 8 bases identical to TRBD1. The ends lost 4 bases at V and 3 bases at J; junction bases unmatched: 8. Germline V gene lookup returns CDR1 SGHRS and CDR2 YFSETQ. The CDR3 runs to 15 residues. The CDR3 bases are TGCGCCAGCAGCGTTAACACAGGGGGTGACTATGGCTACACCTTC. This gives the protein CASSVNTGGDYGYTF.

The gene calls are TRBV5-4 and TRBJ2-3; no definite D call. The CDR3 length is 15 residues. CDR1 and CDR2 (germline): SGHNT, YYREEE (reference sequence). V was pared by 4 bases and J by 4 bases, with 16 bases between. The CDR3 reads CASSPQTPGADTQYF. DNA of the CDR3: TGTGCCAGCAGCCCCCAGACCCCAGGCGCAGATACGCAGTATTTT.

This clonotype has a handful of counts. This chain's CDR3 is CASSFGTESYEQYF. In DNA, the CDR3 is TGTGCCAGCAGTTTTGGGACAGAGAGTTACGAGCAGTACTTC. The gene calls are TRBV12-3 or TRBV12-4 and TRBJ2-7, with 7 positions matching TRBD1. The CDR3 loop spans 14 amino acids. V lost 3 bases to trimming and J lost 4 bases; unmatched junction nucleotides: 6.

There are many counts of this clonotype. The rearrangement uses TRBV7-2 and TRBJ1-2; D gene uncertain. The V and J ends lost 5 bases and 13 bases respectively, with 20 bases between them. The germline gives CDR1 SGHTA, CDR2 FQGNSA. This CDR3 comprises 13 residues. This chain's CDR3 is CASSLGPLVIVTF. DNA of the CDR3: TGTGCCAGCAGCCTAGGGCCTCTGGTAATAGTCACCTTC.

As regards this clonotype: The junction departs from germline at one end; a sequencing error may be responsible. The gene calls are TRBV11-2 and TRBJ2-7, with 8 positions matching TRBD1. The length of the CDR3 is 14 residues. Germline values: CDR1 SGHAT, CDR2 FQNNGV. The CDR3 DNA reads TGTGCCAGCAGCCTCCGGGACCAGGGGGCATCCCCCCACTTC. Encoded protein: CASSLRDQGASPHF.

The CDR3 bases are TGTGCCAGCAGCCAAGATCCAGGGGGGCAGCGGGAGACCCAGTACTTC. Translating it yields CASSQDPGGQRETQYF. V and J are TRBV3-1 and TRBJ2-5, with D possibly matching TRBD1 (7 bases). The germline gives CDR1 LGHDT, CDR2 YNNKEL (reference sequence). Trimming pared 0 bases from V and 5 bases from J, leaving 16 bases between. CDR3 length equals 16 residues.

V gene TRBV4-3 combines with J gene TRBJ1-4; 9 positions match TRBD1. The CDR3 is made up of 16 amino acids. Germline values: CDR1 LGHNA, CDR2 YSLEER. With V trimmed by 2 bases and J by 11 bases, 12 bases remained unmatched. CDR3 region: CASSQHPGQGSLKLFF. The CDR3, as DNA: TGCGCCAGCAGCCAACACCCGGGACAGGGAAGTTTGAAACTGTTTTTT.

The chain couples TRBV5-8 to TRBJ2-5; 8 bases agree with TRBD1. J was trimmed by 5 bases and V by 0 bases; bases with no gene match: 12. Germline values: CDR1 SGHTS, CDR2 YDEGEE. The CDR3 covers 17 residues. Here the CDR3 DNA reads TGTGCCAGCAGCTTGGCCGCCGCAGGGGGCGGTCGGGAGACCCAGTACTTC. As protein: CASSLAAAGGGRETQYF.

The sample holds a few counts of this clonotype. The chain has TRBV20-1 and TRBJ1-6; D gene ambiguous. Trimming removed 6 bases at V and 7 bases at J, with 13 bases between. In germline, CDR1 is DFQATT, CDR2 SNEGSKA (reference sequence). The CDR3 has 13 amino acids. The CDR3 DNA reads TGCAGTGCCCCTCCGGCCCTAAATTCACCCCTCCACTTT. It is translated as CSAPPALNSPLHF.